These 3 T cell receptor beta chains came from one sample sequenced in a study of low-dose radiotherapy and immunotherapy resistance in tumors (dated 2022 in TCRdb). Read against the paper, the sample's time point label means: before trial treatment. This sample was sequenced with an Illumina HiSeq 2500. First-strand cDNA was synthesized with Superscript III and a set of TRAV- and TRBV-specific primers, covering both TCRalpha and TCRbeta chains. A roughly 20-cycle PCR with Phusion amplified the TCRs, pairing a constant-region primer with the adapter that was attached to the V primers. TCRdb reran the public reads through fastp at Q25 and MiXCR, keeping productive beta chains. Here each entry gathers all rows of one CDR3 protein and keeps the most common genes and DNA. The sample has about 60,000 distinct CDR3 sequences on record, around 25% of them singletons. Jointly, the top ten make up around 5% of the sample.

The sample consisted of PBMCs, taken before treatment. Every receptor here comes from a male donor with prostate cancer.

The chain carries TRBV2 and TRBJ1-2; D gene uncertain. The length of the CDR3 is 13 residues. Trimming removed 7 bases at V and 4 bases at J, with 13 bases between. Per germline, CDR1 SNHLY and CDR2 FYNNEI. The CDR3 region is CASNSLQGYGYTF. For the CDR3, the DNA is TGTGCCAGCAACTCTCTGCAAGGCTATGGCTACACCTTC.

This clonotype was counted ten times or more. V and J are TRBV20-1 and TRBJ2-1; 14 bases map to TRBD2. The junction had 6 bases not matched to a gene; V was cut back by 3 bases and J by 2 bases. The CDR3 covers 17 residues. Germline V CDR1 and CDR2: DFQATT, SNEGSKA (reference sequence). CDR3 nucleotide sequence: TGCAGTGCTAGCAGGGGGACTAGCGGGGGAACCTACAATGAGCAGTTCTTC. Protein product: CSASRGTSGGTYNEQFF.

In its sample, this clonotype was seen a few times. The chain carries TRBV6-1 and TRBJ2-7; the D gene is possibly TRBD2 (6 bases). The CDR3 runs to 14 residues. Trimming took off 6 bases at V and 3 bases at J, with 15 bases between the two ends. Germline loops: CDR1 MNHNS, CDR2 SASEGT. CDR3 nucleotides: TGTGCCAGCAGCGGACTATCCGCCGGCTACGAGCAGTACTTC. It encodes CASSGLSAGYEQYF.